A single sample is the source of the 12 T cell receptor beta chains below, sequenced in a study of cytomegalovirus exposure and HLA in healthy donors (dated by TCRdb to 2017 to 2019). To prepare the library, the immunoSEQ multiplex PCR assay was applied. A mixture of 60 forward primers for TCR Vbeta segments and 13 reverse primers for TCR Jbeta segments was used in the multiplex PCR. Here the immuneACCESS table is served through TCRdb, limited to in-frame sequences with V and J called. Missing clones are a known gap in these copies; in checked studies unresolved V genes cover under half, and the rest lacks a known reason. For this sample the table gives tens of thousands of clones, of which 75% to 90% were detected only once. Roughly an eighth of the sample is held by the ten biggest clonotypes. The specimen was PBMCs. The receptor set was obtained from a woman aged 40-49 years in good health and CMV-seropositive.

CDR3 coding DNA: TGTGCCAGCAGTTCCGGGGTGGTGAACACTGAAGCTTTCTTT. Translating it yields CASSSGVVNTEAFF. J is TRBJ1-1 and V is TRBV27, with no clear D. This CDR3 has 14 residues. Germline CDR1 and CDR2: MNHEY and SMNVEV (reference sequence). Trimming left V 4 bases short and J 0 bases short, with 9 bases between.

The chain uses TRBV27 and TRBJ1-2, with D tentatively TRBD1 (5 bases). The germline V gene has CDR1 MNHEY and CDR2 SMNVEV (reference sequence). Between the trimmed V and J ends, which lost 3 bases and 1 base, there was a span of 9 bases. The CDR3 totals 14 residues. The CDR3 is CASSFGTGNYGYTF. As DNA, the CDR3 is TGTGCCAGCAGTTTTGGCACAGGTAACTATGGCTACACCTTC.

V and J are TRBV15 and TRBJ1-1, with a possible D match to TRBD1 (6 bases). The germline gives CDR1 LNHNV, CDR2 YYDKDF (reference sequence). The CDR3 sequence is 17 residues long. V was pared by 1 base and J by 1 base, with 16 bases between. DNA of the CDR3: TGTGCCACCAGCAGAGGGGTTGGACAGACACGGAACACTGAAGCTTTCTTT. Translating it yields CATSRGVGQTRNTEAFF. Supplemented by reference TRBV15 and TRBJ1-1, the full variable domain reads DAMVIQNPRYQVTQFGKPVTLSCSQTLNHNVMYWYQQKSSQAPKLLFHYYDKDFNNEADTPDNFQSRRPNTSFCFLDIRSPGLGDTAMYLCATSRGVGQTRNTEAFFGQGTRLTVV.

V gene TRBV9 combines with J gene TRBJ2-1; D may be TRBD2 (6 bases). The V gene lost 3 bases and the J gene lost 10 bases, with 11 bases spanning the gap. This CDR3 is 12 amino acids long. The germline V gene encodes CDR1 SGDLS and CDR2 YYNGEE. CDR3 sequence: CASSAGLGEQFF. CDR3 nucleotides: TGTGCCAGCAGCGCGGGACTCGGGGAGCAGTTCTTC. The complete variable domain, with remaining parts taken from reference TRBV9 and TRBJ2-1, reads DSGVTQTPKHLITATGQRVTLRCSPRSGDLSVYWYQQSLDQGLQFLIQYYNGEERAKGNILERFSAQQFPDLHSELNLSSLELGDSALYFCASSAGLGEQFFGPGTRLTVL.

V is TRBV19 and J is TRBJ1-1; D not certain. The length of the CDR3 is 13 residues. Germline V gives CDR1 LNHDA, CDR2 SQIVND (reference sequence). V lost 3 bases and J lost 8, with 13 bases in between. The CDR3 DNA follows: TGTGCCAGTAGTATTGGAGGTCGGTCAGAAGCTTTCTTT. Its protein is CASSIGGRSEAFF.

J is TRBJ1-1 and V is TRBV6-1, with D perhaps matching TRBD1 (6 bases). CDR1 is MNHNS and CDR2 is SASEGT in the germline V gene. The CDR3 is 17 amino acids. Trimming took 3 bases from V and 5 from J, leaving 22 bases between them. The CDR3: CASSDLQGFILGTEAFF. The CDR3 nucleotides read TGTGCCAGCAGTGACCTACAGGGTTTTATACTGGGAACTGAAGCTTTCTTT.

The rearrangement joins TRBV5-4 to TRBJ2-3, with 7 bases that match TRBD2. Germline loops: CDR1 SGHNT, CDR2 YYREEE (reference sequence). V was pared by 3 bases and J by 6 bases, with 16 bases of the junction left unmatched. The CDR3 loop spans 17 amino acids. The CDR3 loop reads CASSSGVGGVLWDTQYF. The CDR3 DNA follows: TGTGCCAGCAGCTCCGGGGTTGGGGGGGTGCTATGGGATACGCAGTATTTT.

The chain employs TRBV28 and TRBJ2-7; 11 bases line up with TRBD2. From germline, CDR1 is MDHEN and CDR2 SYDVKM. Trimming took 4 bases from V and 0 from J; bases not matched to a gene: 2. The CDR3 loop spans 15 amino acids. The CDR3: CASSSGTSGSYEQYF. The CDR3 DNA reads TGTGCCAGCAGTTCCGGGACTAGCGGCTCCTACGAGCAGTACTTC.

The chain combines TRBV10-3 with TRBJ1-3, with D perhaps TRBD1 (6 bases). The CDR3 has 14 residues. Germline-derived CDR1 and CDR2 are ENHRY and SYGVKD. Trimming left V 6 bases short and J 0 bases short, with 9 bases between. CDR3 sequence reads: CAISRQVSGNTIYF. CDR3 sequence (DNA): TGTGCCATCAGCAGACAGGTCTCTGGAAACACCATATATTTT.

The sample holds a few counts of this clone. V usage is TRBV6-5 and J usage is TRBJ2-5, with 8 bases aligning to TRBD1. The V and J ends lost 6 bases and 4 bases, in that order; junction bases with no gene match: 4. The CDR3 length is 13 residues. Germline assignment: CDR1 MNHEY and CDR2 SVGAGI. Here the CDR3 reads CASRLQGGETQYF. The CDR3 nucleotides are TGTGCCAGCAGGTTACAGGGGGGAGAGACCCAGTACTTC.

The rearrangement links TRBV25-1 to TRBJ2-1, with unresolved D. V lost 8 bases to trimming and J lost 2 bases, with 22 bases between them. The CDR3 has 17 residues. The germline gives CDR1 MGHDK, CDR2 SYGVNS. The CDR3 region has the DNA TGTGCCAGCCTCGACGGAGCGACCGTTTTCCCCTACAATGAGCAGTTCTTC. Protein: CASLDGATVFPYNEQFF.

CDR3 amino acids: CASIRERGSSYEQYF. CDR3 coding DNA: TGTGCCAGCATCCGGGAGCGGGGGAGCTCCTACGAGCAGTACTTC. The chain couples TRBV2 to TRBJ2-7, with 8 nucleotides matching TRBD2. CDR1 is SNHLY and CDR2 is FYNNEI in the germline V gene. J lost 0 bases, V lost 7 bases, and 8 bases had no gene match. The CDR3 has 15 amino acids. The full variable domain, in which reference TRBV2 and TRBJ2-7 provide the parts outside the CDR3, is EPEVTQTPSHQVTQMGQEVILRCVPISNHLYFYWYRQILGQKVEFLVSFYNNEISEKSEIFDDQFSVERPDGSNFTLKIRSTKLEDSAMYFCASIRERGSSYEQYFGPGTRLTVT.